The 13 T cell receptor beta chains listed next were all sequenced from one sample in a study of radiation and T cells in renal cell carcinoma. Time point defined: baseline pretreatment blood. The treatment is: 15 Gy SBRT to primary tumor, nephrectomy 4 weeks later. Produced via immunoSEQ multiplex PCR; TCRdb's table is partial and in-frame only. The sample lists about 140,000 clones, less than 85% occurring once. The sample in question was blood, obtained from a patient whose treatment included radiotherapy and nephrectomy. The receptors come from a woman between 45 and 60 years old with renal cell carcinoma.

The chain couples TRBV4-3 to TRBJ1-2; D not resolved. The CDR3 runs to 17 residues. The germline V and J ends were trimmed by 0 bases and 4 bases, with 18 bases remaining between them. Germline loops: CDR1 LGHNA, CDR2 YSLEER. The CDR3 DNA reads TGCGCCAGCAGCCAAGATCGAGGACCCGGCAGGTCCTATGGCTACACCTTC. Translated, it gives CASSQDRGPGRSYGYTF.

This rearrangement joins TRBV5-5 to TRBJ1-2; D uncertain. The CDR3 contains 14 residues. Germline-derived CDR1 and CDR2 are SGHKS and YYEKEE (reference sequence). The germline V and J ends were trimmed by 3 bases and 8 bases, with 17 bases remaining between them. The CDR3 DNA sequence: TGTGCCAGCAGCTATCAGGAGGAGGCGACGGGCTACACCTTC. Amino acids: CASSYQEEATGYTF.

This clone occurred a few times. V and J are TRBV19 and TRBJ1-3, with TRBD1 identical over 7 bases. The germline CDR1 and CDR2 sequences are LNHDA and SQIVND (reference sequence). V trimming: 6 bases; J trimming: 2 bases; junction bases outside the gene matches: 10. The CDR3 loop spans 16 amino acids. The CDR3 sequence: CASRSQGVWAGNTIYF. The CDR3 coding sequence is TGTGCCAGTAGATCGCAGGGGGTTTGGGCTGGAAACACCATATATTTT. Full variable domain (remainder filled in from reference TRBV19 and TRBJ1-3): DGGITQSPKYLFRKEGQNVTLSCEQNLNHDAMYWYRQDPGQGLRLIYYSQIVNDFQKGDIAEGYSVSREKKESFPLTVTSAQKNPTAFYLCASRSQGVWAGNTIYFGEGSWLTVV.

In nucleotides, the CDR3 is TGCAGCGTTGAAGGTGAGGCAGGAGGGAACTACGAGCAGTACTTC. Translated, it gives CSVEGEAGGNYEQYF. This sequence joins TRBV29-1 and TRBJ2-7; tentatively, D is TRBD2 (6 bases). The CDR3 consists of 15 residues. V dropped 1 base and J dropped 3 bases, with 16 bases sitting between them. The germline CDR1 and CDR2 sequences are SQVTM and ANQGSEA.

A note on this clone: The same CDR3 is also encoded by other DNA sequences in this sample. This chain uses TRBV7-2 with TRBJ2-7; no clear D. Trimming took off 5 bases at V and 0 bases at J, with 2 bases between the two ends. From germline, CDR1 is SGHTA and CDR2 FQGNSA. The CDR3 runs to 11 residues. The CDR3 reads CASSVSYEQYF. CDR3 DNA: TGTGCCAGCAGCGTCTCCTACGAGCAGTACTTC.

The chain is built from TRBV2 and TRBJ2-5; 10 bases match TRBD1. V shed 3 bases and J 7 bases; nucleotides not matched to a gene: 8. This CDR3 region has 15 residues. CDR1 SNHLY and CDR2 FYNNEI come from the germline V gene. The CDR3 sequence is CASSEQTTGGATQYF. CDR3 in DNA: TGTGCCAGCAGTGAGCAGACGACAGGGGGCGCGACCCAGTACTTC.

The chain has TRBV11-2 and TRBJ2-3; 9 bases map to TRBD1. V dropped 5 bases and J dropped 2; count of bases not matched to a gene: 2. The V gene's germline CDR1 is SGHAT and CDR2 FQNNGV. This CDR3 has 14 residues. CDR3 residues: CASSRDRDTDTQYF. DNA of the CDR3: TGTGCCAGCAGCCGGGACAGGGACACAGATACGCAGTATTTT.

This chain connects TRBV2 to TRBJ1-2; D remains unclear. Trimming removed 3 bases at V and 8 bases at J, with 13 bases between. The CDR3 extends over 13 amino acids. Per the germline V gene, CDR1 is SNHLY and CDR2 is FYNNEI. CDR3 loop: CASSDPRTDGYTF. CDR3 sequence (DNA): TGTGCCAGCAGTGACCCCAGGACTGACGGCTACACCTTC.

The table lists this clone with a count of one. This rearrangement joins TRBV7-6 to TRBJ2-5; D unclear. Germline V gene sequence: CDR1 SGHVS, CDR2 FNYEAQ. V gave up 0 bases and J gave up 5 bases, with 4 bases separating them. There are 12 residues in the CDR3. This chain's CDR3 is CASSLARETQYF. CDR3 nucleotide sequence: TGTGCCAGCAGCTTAGCTCGGGAGACCCAGTACTTC.

CDR3 DNA sequence: TGCGCCAGCAGCAGGGTGAAGGAGGACAATGAGCAGTTCTTC. Amino acid sequence: CASSRVKEDNEQFF. V usage is TRBV4-3 and J usage is TRBJ2-1, with a weak D call TRBD2 (5 bases). The germline V and J ends were trimmed by 5 bases and 5 bases, with 13 bases remaining between them. From germline, CDR1 is LGHNA and CDR2 YSLEER. The CDR3 length is 14 residues.

V is TRBV10-1 and J is TRBJ1-4; D ambiguous. Germline V gives CDR1 WNHNN, CDR2 SYGVQD (reference sequence). The CDR3 is 15 residues long. The V and J ends lost 3 bases and 7 bases respectively, with 15 bases between them. The CDR3 DNA reads TGCGCCAGCAGTGAAGGCCTGGAAGAAGGTGAAAAACTGTTTTTT. As protein: CASSEGLEEGEKLFF.

The chain has TRBV19 and TRBJ2-1; D may be TRBD2 (5 bases). Trimming left V 5 bases short and J 8 bases short, with 10 bases between. The CDR3 consists of 12 residues. Germline lookup yields CDR1 LNHDA and CDR2 SQIVND (reference sequence). The DNA of the CDR3 is TGTGCCAGTAGTCTTGCGGGTTATGAGCAGTTCTTC. It is translated as CASSLAGYEQFF.

The chain links TRBV4-3 to TRBJ1-2; unclear D gene. Looked up from germline, CDR1 is LGHNA and CDR2 is YSLEER. This CDR3 spans 13 amino acids. Trimming stripped 2 bases from V and 0 bases from J, with 4 bases between. CDR3 residues: CASSQTSNYGYTF. CDR3 sequence (DNA): TGCGCCAGCAGCCAAACCTCTAACTATGGCTACACCTTC.